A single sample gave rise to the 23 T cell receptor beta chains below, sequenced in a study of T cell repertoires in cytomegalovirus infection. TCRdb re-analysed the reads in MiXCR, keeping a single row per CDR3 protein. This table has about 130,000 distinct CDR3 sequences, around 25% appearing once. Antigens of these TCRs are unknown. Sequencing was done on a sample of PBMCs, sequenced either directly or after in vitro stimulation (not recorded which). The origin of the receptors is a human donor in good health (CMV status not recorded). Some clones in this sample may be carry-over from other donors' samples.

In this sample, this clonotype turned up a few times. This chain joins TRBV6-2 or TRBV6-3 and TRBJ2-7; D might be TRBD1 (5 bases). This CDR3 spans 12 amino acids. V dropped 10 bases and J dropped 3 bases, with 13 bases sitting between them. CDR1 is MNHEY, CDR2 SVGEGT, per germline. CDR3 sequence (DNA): TGTGCCATCACGGACAATTTCTACGAGCAGTACTTC. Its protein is CAITDNFYEQYF.

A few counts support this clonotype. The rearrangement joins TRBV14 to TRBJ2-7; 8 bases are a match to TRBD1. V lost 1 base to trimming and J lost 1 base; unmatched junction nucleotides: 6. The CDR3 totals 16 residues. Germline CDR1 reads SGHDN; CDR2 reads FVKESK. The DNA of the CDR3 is TGTGCCAGCAGCCAAGTATATCGGACAGGGTCCTACGAGCAGTACGTC. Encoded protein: CASSQVYRTGSYEQYV.

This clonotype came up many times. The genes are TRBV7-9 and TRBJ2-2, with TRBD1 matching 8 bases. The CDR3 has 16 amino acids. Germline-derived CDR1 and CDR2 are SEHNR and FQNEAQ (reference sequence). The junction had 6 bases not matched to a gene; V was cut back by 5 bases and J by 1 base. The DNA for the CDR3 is TGTGCCAGCAGCCGCAGGGGGCGAGGGAACACCGGGGAGCTGTTTTTT. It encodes CASSRRGRGNTGELFF.

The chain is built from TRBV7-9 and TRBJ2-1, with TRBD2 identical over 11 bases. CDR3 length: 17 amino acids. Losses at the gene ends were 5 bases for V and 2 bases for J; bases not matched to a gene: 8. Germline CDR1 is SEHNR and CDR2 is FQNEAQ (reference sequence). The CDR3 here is CASSARLAGRPYNEQFF. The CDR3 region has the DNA TGTGCCAGCAGCGCCCGACTAGCGGGGAGGCCCTACAATGAGCAGTTCTTC.

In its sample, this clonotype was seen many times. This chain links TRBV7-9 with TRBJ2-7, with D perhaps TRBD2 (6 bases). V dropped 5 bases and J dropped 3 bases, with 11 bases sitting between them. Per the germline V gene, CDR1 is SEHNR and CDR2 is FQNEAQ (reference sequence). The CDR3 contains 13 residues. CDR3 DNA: TGTGCCAGCAGCCGGGGACTCCGCTACGAGCAGTACTTC. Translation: CASSRGLRYEQYF.

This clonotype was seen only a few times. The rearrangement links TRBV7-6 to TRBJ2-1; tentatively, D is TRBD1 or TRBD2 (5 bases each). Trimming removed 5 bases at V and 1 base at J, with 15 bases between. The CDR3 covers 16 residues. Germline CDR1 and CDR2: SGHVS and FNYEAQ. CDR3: CASSGPRDQSYNEQFF. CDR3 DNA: TGTGCCAGCAGCGGGCCCCGGGACCAATCCTACAATGAGCAGTTCTTC.

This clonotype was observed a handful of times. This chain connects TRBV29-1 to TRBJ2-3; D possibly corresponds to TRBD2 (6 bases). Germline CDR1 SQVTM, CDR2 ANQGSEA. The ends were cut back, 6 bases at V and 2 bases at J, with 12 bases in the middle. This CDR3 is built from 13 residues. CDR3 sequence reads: CSVAGRTTDTQYF. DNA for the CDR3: TGCAGCGTGGCGGGACGGACCACAGATACGCAGTATTTT.

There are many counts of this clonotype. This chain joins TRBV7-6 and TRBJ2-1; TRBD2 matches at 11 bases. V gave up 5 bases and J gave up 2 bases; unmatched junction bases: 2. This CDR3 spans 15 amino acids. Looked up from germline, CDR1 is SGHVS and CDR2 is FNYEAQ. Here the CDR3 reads CASSRTSGPYNEQFF. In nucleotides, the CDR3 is TGTGCCAGCAGCCGGACTAGCGGGCCCTACAATGAGCAGTTCTTC.

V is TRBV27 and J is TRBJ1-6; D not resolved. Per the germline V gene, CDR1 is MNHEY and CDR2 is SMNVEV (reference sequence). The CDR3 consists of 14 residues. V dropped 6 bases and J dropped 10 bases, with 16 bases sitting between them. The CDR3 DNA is TGTGCCAGCAGAGGCAGATCTCTGAGGTCACCCCTCCACTTT. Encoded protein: CASRGRSLRSPLHF.

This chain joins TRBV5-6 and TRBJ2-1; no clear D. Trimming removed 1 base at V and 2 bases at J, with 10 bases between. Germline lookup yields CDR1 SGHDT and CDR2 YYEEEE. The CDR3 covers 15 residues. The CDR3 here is CASSLRPLPYNEQFF. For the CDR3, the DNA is TGTGCCAGCAGCTTGCGTCCCCTGCCCTACAATGAGCAGTTCTTC.

Here the CDR3 DNA reads TGTGCCAGTAGTCTCGAAACGAGGATTGCTAACTATGGCTACACCTTC. It specifies CASSLETRIANYGYTF. The chain combines TRBV19 with TRBJ1-2; D gene uncertain. The CDR3 runs to 16 residues. From germline, CDR1 is LNHDA and CDR2 SQIVND (reference sequence). The V and J ends lost 5 bases and 0 bases respectively, with 16 bases between them.

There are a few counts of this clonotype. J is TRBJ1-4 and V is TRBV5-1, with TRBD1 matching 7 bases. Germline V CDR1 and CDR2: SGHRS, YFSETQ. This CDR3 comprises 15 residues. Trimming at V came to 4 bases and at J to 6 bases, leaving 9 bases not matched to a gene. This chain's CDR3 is CASSTATGQDEKLFF. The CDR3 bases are TGCGCCAGCAGCACAGCGACAGGGCAAGATGAAAAACTGTTTTTT.

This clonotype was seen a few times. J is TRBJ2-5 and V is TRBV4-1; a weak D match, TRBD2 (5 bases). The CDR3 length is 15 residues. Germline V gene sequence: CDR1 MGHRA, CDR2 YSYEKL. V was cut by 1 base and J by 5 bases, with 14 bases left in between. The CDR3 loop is CASSQAGLPAETQYF. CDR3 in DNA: TGCGCCAGCAGCCAAGCCGGACTTCCTGCGGAGACCCAGTACTTC.

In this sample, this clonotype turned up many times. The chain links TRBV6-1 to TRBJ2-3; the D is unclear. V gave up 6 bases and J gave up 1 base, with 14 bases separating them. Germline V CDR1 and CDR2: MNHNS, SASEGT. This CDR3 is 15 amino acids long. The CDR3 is CASSTNLGGTDTQYF. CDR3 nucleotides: TGTGCCAGCAGCACTAACCTAGGAGGCACAGATACGCAGTATTTT.

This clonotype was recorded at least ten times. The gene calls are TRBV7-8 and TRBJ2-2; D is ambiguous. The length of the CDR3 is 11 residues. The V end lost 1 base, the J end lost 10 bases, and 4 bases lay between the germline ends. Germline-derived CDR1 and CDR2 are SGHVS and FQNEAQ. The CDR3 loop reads CASSLETELFF. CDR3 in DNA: TGTGCCAGCAGCTTAGAGACGGAGCTGTTTTTT.

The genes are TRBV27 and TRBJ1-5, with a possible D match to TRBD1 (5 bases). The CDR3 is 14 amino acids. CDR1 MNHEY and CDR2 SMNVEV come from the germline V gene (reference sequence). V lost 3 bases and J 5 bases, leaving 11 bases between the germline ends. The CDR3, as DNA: TGTGCCAGCAGTTTTGGGGGAGGGGATCAGCCCCAGCATTTT. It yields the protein CASSFGGGDQPQHF.

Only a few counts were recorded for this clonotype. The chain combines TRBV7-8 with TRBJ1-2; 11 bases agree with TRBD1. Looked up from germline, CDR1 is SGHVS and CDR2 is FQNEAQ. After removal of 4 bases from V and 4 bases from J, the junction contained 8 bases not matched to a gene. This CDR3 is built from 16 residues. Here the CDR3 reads CASSSTRTGGRYGYTF. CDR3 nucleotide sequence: TGTGCCAGCAGCTCAACACGGACAGGGGGCCGCTATGGCTACACCTTC.

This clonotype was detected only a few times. CDR3 nucleotide sequence: TGTGCCAGCAGCCCTGCCGAAGGGAGAGCGGGTGAGCAGTTCTTC. It translates to CASSPAEGRAGEQFF. The rearrangement links TRBV7-2 to TRBJ2-1; perhaps TRBD2 as D (6 bases). The CDR3 contains 15 residues. Trimming pared 5 bases from V and 9 bases from J, leaving 20 bases between. The germline CDR1 and CDR2 sequences are SGHTA and FQGNSA.

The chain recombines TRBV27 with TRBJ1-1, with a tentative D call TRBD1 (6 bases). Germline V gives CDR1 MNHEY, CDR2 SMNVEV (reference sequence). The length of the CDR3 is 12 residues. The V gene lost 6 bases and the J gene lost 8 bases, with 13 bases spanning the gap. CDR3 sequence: CASSSGQREAFF. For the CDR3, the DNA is TGTGCCAGCAGCTCCGGACAGCGAGAAGCTTTCTTT.

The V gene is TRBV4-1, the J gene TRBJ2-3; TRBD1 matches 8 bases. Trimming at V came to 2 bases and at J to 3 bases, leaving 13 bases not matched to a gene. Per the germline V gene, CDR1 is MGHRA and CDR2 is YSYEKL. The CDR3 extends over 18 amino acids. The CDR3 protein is CASSQPFRGLARTDTQYF. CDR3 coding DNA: TGCGCCAGCAGCCAACCATTCAGGGGGCTAGCCCGTACAGATACGCAGTATTTT.

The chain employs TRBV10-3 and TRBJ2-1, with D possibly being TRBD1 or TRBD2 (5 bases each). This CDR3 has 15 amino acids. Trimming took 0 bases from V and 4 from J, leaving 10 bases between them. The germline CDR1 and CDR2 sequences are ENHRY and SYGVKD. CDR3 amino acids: CAISESRGAYNEQFF. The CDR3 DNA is TGTGCCATCAGTGAGTCAAGAGGGGCTTACAATGAGCAGTTCTTC.

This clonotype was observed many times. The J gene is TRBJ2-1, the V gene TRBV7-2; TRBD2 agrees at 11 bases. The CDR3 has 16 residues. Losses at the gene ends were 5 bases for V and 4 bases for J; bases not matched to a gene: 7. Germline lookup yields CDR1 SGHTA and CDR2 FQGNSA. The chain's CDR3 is CASSPAGTSGYNEQFF. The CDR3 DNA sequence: TGTGCCAGCAGCCCCGCCGGGACTAGCGGATACAATGAGCAGTTCTTC.

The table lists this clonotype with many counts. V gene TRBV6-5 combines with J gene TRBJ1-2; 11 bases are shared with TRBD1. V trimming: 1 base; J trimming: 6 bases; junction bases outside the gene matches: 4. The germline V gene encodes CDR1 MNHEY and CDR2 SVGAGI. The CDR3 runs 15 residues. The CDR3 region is CASSYLGTGGNGYTF. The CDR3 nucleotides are TGTGCCAGCAGTTACTTGGGGACAGGGGGAAATGGCTACACCTTC.